The rows below give T cell receptor beta chains drawn from one sample of a study of T cell responses to AZD1222 COVID-19 vaccine. Profiled with immunoSEQ multiplex PCR; TCRdb holds only in-frame clones, not every one. The sample has some 150,000 clones, about 87% seen once. The sample in question was peripheral blood, obtained on day 0 of AZD1222 vaccination. The receptor set was obtained from an adult in good health. Each CDR3 is given with its conserved first and last residue. Each record gives: CDR3 DNA, CDR3 protein, V gene, J gene, D gene, clone size. The D gene is left open where the match is weak. Only part of the rows carry a size: once, few, many, or a class if the clone is expanded.

CDR3 DNA: TGTGCCACCACTCATTTGGGACAAGGGAGCATAGCCAAAAACATTCAGTACTTC
CDR3 protein: CATTHLGQGSIAKNIQYF
V gene: TRBV5-4
J gene: TRBJ2-4
D gene: -
clone size: -

CDR3 DNA: TGTGCCAGCAGTGTCGGCAGGGGGGGCTACGAGCAGTACTTC
CDR3 protein: CASSVGRGGYEQYF
V gene: TRBV2
J gene: TRBJ2-7
D gene: -
clone size: -

CDR3 DNA: TGTGCCAGCAGCCAAGCTAGGAGGGGGCTAACCGGGGAGCTGTTTTTT
CDR3 protein: CASSQARRGLTGELFF
V gene: TRBV3-1/TRBV3-2
J gene: TRBJ2-2
D gene: -
clone size: -

CDR3 DNA: TGTGCCAGCAGCTCCAGCTCCACGTCCTGGACCCAGTACTTC
CDR3 protein: CASSSSSTSWTQYF
V gene: TRBV7-2
J gene: TRBJ2-5
D gene: -
clone size: -

CDR3 DNA: TGCGCCAGCAGCTCAGCCGGAGAGGGAACAGATACGCAGTATTTT
CDR3 protein: CASSSAGEGTDTQYF
V gene: TRBV5-1
J gene: TRBJ2-3
D gene: -
clone size: -

CDR3 DNA: TGTGCCAGCAGCGGACAGGGATACACCGGGGAGCTGTTTTTT
CDR3 protein: CASSGQGYTGELFF
V gene: TRBV9
J gene: TRBJ2-2
D gene: TRBD1
clone size: once

CDR3 DNA: TGCGCCAGCAGCTTGAGGCCCGATGAAAAACTGTTTTTT
CDR3 protein: CASSLRPDEKLFF
V gene: TRBV5-1
J gene: TRBJ1-4
D gene: -
clone size: -

CDR3 DNA: TGCGCCAGCAGCCTCTACAGAACACGTAACACCGGGGAGCTGTTTTTT
CDR3 protein: CASSLYRTRNTGELFF
V gene: TRBV5-1
J gene: TRBJ2-2
D gene: -
clone size: -

CDR3 DNA: TGTGCCAGTAGTAACAGGGCAAGGGATACGCAGTATTTT
CDR3 protein: CASSNRARDTQYF
V gene: TRBV19
J gene: TRBJ2-3
D gene: -
clone size: -

CDR3 DNA: TGTGCCAGCAGCCAAGTTCCGGGACAGGCCTTAACAACTAATGAAAAACTGTTTTTT
CDR3 protein: CASSQVPGQALTTNEKLFF
V gene: TRBV14
J gene: TRBJ1-4
D gene: TRBD1
clone size: -

CDR3 DNA: TGTGCCAGCAGCGTTTCGGGAATTGGTGGGGGCTACACCTTC
CDR3 protein: CASSVSGIGGGYTF
V gene: TRBV9
J gene: TRBJ1-2
D gene: -
clone size: -

CDR3 DNA: TGTGCCAGCAGCCAAGTTGGGGGAAACACCATATATTTT
CDR3 protein: CASSQVGGNTIYF
V gene: TRBV14
J gene: TRBJ1-3
D gene: -
clone size: -

CDR3 DNA: TGTGCCAGCAGCTTAGAGCGGACCGAGCAGTACTTC
CDR3 protein: CASSLERTEQYF
V gene: TRBV11-2
J gene: TRBJ2-7
D gene: -
clone size: -

CDR3 DNA: TGCAGCGTTGGGACGGCGGCCAACACAGATACGCAGTATTTT
CDR3 protein: CSVGTAANTDTQYF
V gene: TRBV29-1
J gene: TRBJ2-3
D gene: -
clone size: -

CDR3 DNA: TGTGCCAGCAGCCCTGATTTAGGGAACACTGAAGCTTTCTTT
CDR3 protein: CASSPDLGNTEAFF
V gene: TRBV7-9
J gene: TRBJ1-1
D gene: -
clone size: -

CDR3 DNA: TGCAGCGGTGGACAGATCACAGATACGCAGTATTTT
CDR3 protein: CSGGQITDTQYF
V gene: TRBV29-1
J gene: TRBJ2-3
D gene: -
clone size: -

CDR3 DNA: TGTGCCAGCAGCCCACGACAGGGGAGGTGGACTGAAGCTTTCTTT
CDR3 protein: CASSPRQGRWTEAFF
V gene: TRBV7-2
J gene: TRBJ1-1
D gene: TRBD1
clone size: -

CDR3 DNA: TGTGCCAGCAGGGAACTAGGGTCCTACGAGCAGTACTTC
CDR3 protein: CASRELGSYEQYF
V gene: TRBV2
J gene: TRBJ2-7
D gene: -
clone size: -

CDR3 DNA: TGTGCCAGCAGTCGAGTAGAGGTGACAGGGGTGGAAAAACTGTTTTTT
CDR3 protein: CASSRVEVTGVEKLFF
V gene: TRBV27
J gene: TRBJ1-4
D gene: TRBD1
clone size: -

CDR3 DNA: TGTGCCAGCAGTTACTCCCCCCTCGGGTCCAATCAGCCCCAGCATTTT
CDR3 protein: CASSYSPLGSNQPQHF
V gene: TRBV6-5
J gene: TRBJ1-5
D gene: -
clone size: few

CDR3 DNA: TGTGCCAGCAGCTTAGACGTTCGGCCGGGGGAGCTGTTTTTT
CDR3 protein: CASSLDVRPGELFF
V gene: TRBV7-9
J gene: TRBJ2-2
D gene: -
clone size: -

CDR3 DNA: TGCGCCAGCAGACCTACTAGCGGGGGTGAAAAGACCCAGTACTTC
CDR3 protein: CASRPTSGGEKTQYF
V gene: TRBV5-1
J gene: TRBJ2-5
D gene: TRBD2
clone size: -

CDR3 DNA: TGTGCCAGCAGCCAAAGACAGGCCGGAGAGCAGTACTTC
CDR3 protein: CASSQRQAGEQYF
V gene: TRBV13
J gene: TRBJ2-7
D gene: -
clone size: -

CDR3 DNA: TGCGCCAGCAGCGAAGGGGACAGGTACACCGGGGAGCTGTTTTTT
CDR3 protein: CASSEGDRYTGELFF
V gene: TRBV5-1
J gene: TRBJ2-2
D gene: TRBD1
clone size: -

CDR3 DNA: TGTGCCAGCAGTGAATTGTCGGGACACCGAAATCAGCCCCAGCATTTT
CDR3 protein: CASSELSGHRNQPQHF
V gene: TRBV6-1
J gene: TRBJ1-5
D gene: -
clone size: -

CDR3 DNA: TGCGCCAGCAGCTTGACGGGGGGGCAAAACACTGAAGCTTTCTTT
CDR3 protein: CASSLTGGQNTEAFF
V gene: TRBV5-1
J gene: TRBJ1-1
D gene: -
clone size: -

CDR3 DNA: TGTGCCAGCAGGGAACCCGAATCACCCCTCCACTTT
CDR3 protein: CASREPESPLHF
V gene: TRBV12-3/TRBV12-4
J gene: TRBJ1-6
D gene: -
clone size: -

CDR3 DNA: TGTGCCAGCAGCCCGGGGATTGGGGAAACTGAAGCTTTCTTT
CDR3 protein: CASSPGIGETEAFF
V gene: TRBV3-1/TRBV3-2
J gene: TRBJ1-1
D gene: -
clone size: -

CDR3 DNA: TGTGCCAGCAGTTCCGGGATCCTTTCCAATGAGCAGTTCTTC
CDR3 protein: CASSSGILSNEQFF
V gene: TRBV6-2/TRBV6-3
J gene: TRBJ2-1
D gene: -
clone size: -